The source of this T cell receptor beta chain is a study of blood T cell repertoires in COVID-19 (dated by TCRdb to the early 2020s). About the study as a whole: The collaborator samples originated in the United States, Italy and Spain and spanned the acute and convalescent phases of COVID-19. The repertoires were released in a freely available public database intended as a resource for research on the immune response to SARS-CoV-2. The dataset comprised deeply sampled blood TCRbeta repertoires from subjects exposed to, actively infected with, or recovered from COVID-19. Nearly every sample came with metadata listing a de-identified subject ID, COVID-19 status, age in years and sex. The material from the prospective study consisted of cDNA or gDNA derived from T cells, B-cell-depleted T cells, or PBMCs. Where available, HLA class I and class II types were taken from metadata supplied by the sample provider and were not determined by assay-based typing. The samples were drawn from the first 160 participants of the ongoing ImmuneRACE study and from some 1,300 subjects provided by 6 global collaborators. Broad study findings and their caveats: Clinical and demographic metadata were provided uncurated, with the amount varying by source and participant.

Trimming removed 6 bases from V and 7 bases from J; the gene matches leave 4 bases unexplained. According to the germline V gene, CDR1 reads SNHLY and CDR2 reads FYNNEI. Counted from cysteine to phenylalanine, this CDR3 has 14 amino acids. The sequence is cut down to CDR3 DNA, 42 bases in frame from base 1. Participants in the prospective study were enrolled through a virtual design, were aged about 18 to 100 years, and lived in roughly 25 United States geographic areas. Cohort assignment in the prospective study relied on participant-reported clinical history from a screening survey and a study questionnaire. Recovered participants in ImmuneRACE Cohort 3 were defined by two consecutive negative NP/OP PCR tests, clearance by a healthcare professional, or resolution of symptoms. Each participant in the prospective study had whole blood, serum and a nasopharyngeal or oropharyngeal swab collected by mobile phlebotomists. Participants in the prospective study had the option to provide additional blood draws and questionnaires over a roughly 2-month period. Blood samples from the prospective study were shipped frozen or at room temperature prior to DNA extraction.

TCRbeta CDR3 regions were amplified from genomic DNA by means of the immunoSEQ Assay, a bias-controlled multiplex PCR. Concerning the study's data processing: Nucleated cell counts per sample were estimated from amplification of reference gene primers within the assay. To quantify the absolute abundance of each unique TCRbeta CDR3 rearrangement, sequence reads were collapsed and filtered. Productive Simpson clonality was computed per sample as the square root of Simpson's diversity index over productive rearrangements. The table was pulled from immuneACCESS by TCRdb, which kept in-frame rearrangements only. Such tables lose some clones; where checked, under half of the loss comes from unresolved V genes, and the rest has no known cause. Clone size and the V and J calls come from that table; the DNA yielded D and trimming. The sample includes about 260,000 clones, with approximately 85% observed a single time. The top ten clonotypes cover about 2.1% of the sample.

The table lists this clone with a few counts. No cognate antigen has been identified for it. No base quality information exists; no much larger clone differs at one position. Specimen: PBMCs or T cells enriched from blood (not recorded which). This clonotype was sampled from a woman in her forties or fifties who had recovered from COVID-19. The sequence is built from TRBV2 and TRBJ1-6, and 9 junctional nucleotides match TRBD1. CDR3 region: CASRAGTGNSPLHF. The bases read TGTGCCAGCAGGGCCGGGACAGGGAATTCACCCCTCCACTTT.